This entry features one T cell receptor (beta chain) sequence. At the DNA level, this CDR3 is encoded by other sequences in the same sample as well. The data belong to a study of blood T cell repertoires in COVID-19. Data came from immunoSEQ multiplex PCR; TCRdb stores just in-frame clones and leaves some out. This table has around 300,000 clones, around 90% appearing once. The CDR3 contains 13 residues. Between the trimmed V and J ends, which lost 3 bases and 2 bases, there was a span of 7 bases. The germline V gene has CDR1 LGHNT and CDR2 FRNRAP. The sample taken for sequencing was PBMCs or T cells enriched from blood (not recorded which). The V and J genes are TRBV12-5 and TRBJ1-1, with a possible D match to TRBD1 (5 bases). The sequence was collected from a woman aged 18-35 years with acute COVID-19. CDR3: CASGLTGNTEAFF. DNA of the CDR3: TGTGCTAGTGGTTTAACAGGTAACACTGAAGCTTTCTTT.